A selection of T cell receptor beta chains follows, all from one sample in a study of cytomegalovirus exposure and HLA in healthy donors. Libraries were prepared by immunoSEQ multiplex PCR; TCRdb keeps only in-frame clonotypes and omits some of them. The table records roughly 98,000 clones, roughly 85% of them present only once. Sequencing was carried out using PBMCs. The receptors originated from a woman in her twenties or thirties in good health and CMV-seronegative. The CDR3 runs from the conserved cysteine through the conserved F or W. D genes are given only for firm matches. For some rows the clone size is stated as once, few or many, or as a class when expanded; others skip it.

-	-	TRBV5-5	TRBJ2-2	TGTGCCAGCAGCTTACAGAGCCTTCACACCGGGGAGCTGTTTTTT	CASSLQSLHTGELFF
-	-	TRBV19	TRBJ1-1	TGTGCCAGTAGAAGGGGCCCGGAAGCTTTCTTT	CASRRGPEAFF
TRBD2	-	TRBV14	TRBJ2-7	TGTGCCAGCAGCTCTGGGGGGACTAGCGGCGGCGAGCAGTACTTC	CASSSGGTSGGEQYF
-	-	TRBV6-1	TRBJ1-1	TGTGCCAGCAGCATAACAGGGATGCTCTCAGAAGCTTTCTTT	CASSITGMLSEAFF
TRBD1	-	TRBV19	TRBJ1-5	TGTGCCAGTAGACCGGACAGGGGATTCAATCAGCCCCAGCATTTT	CASRPDRGFNQPQHF
TRBD1	-	TRBV28	TRBJ2-7	TGTGCCAGCAGTTCCTACAGGGGGAAGGTCTACGAGCAGTACTTC	CASSSYRGKVYEQYF
-	-	TRBV5-1	TRBJ2-4	TGCGCCAGCAGCCAGACTAGGGTCGGCATTCAGTACTTC	CASSQTRVGIQYF
-	-	TRBV21-1	TRBJ2-7	TGTGCCAGCAGCAAAGCGGGAGAGGACAGGGACTCCTACGAGCAGTACTTC	CASSKAGEDRDSYEQYF
-	-	TRBV10-3	TRBJ2-2	TGTGCCATCACACCCGGGGTTGCCGGGGAGCTGTTTTTT	CAITPGVAGELFF
-	-	TRBV7-9	TRBJ1-5	TGTGCCAGCAGCGCCAGGGTGGATCAGCCCCAGCATTTT	CASSARVDQPQHF
TRBD1	few	TRBV14	TRBJ2-2	TGTGCCAGCAGCCGTCGGACAGGGGGACTCACCGGGGAGCTGTTTTTT	CASSRRTGGLTGELFF
-	-	TRBV9	TRBJ1-2	TGTGCCAGCAGCGTTGCGGGCCCTAACTATGGCTACACCTTC	CASSVAGPNYGYTF
TRBD1	-	TRBV27	TRBJ1-4	TGTGCCAGCAGTTCGAGACAGGGGGCTGGAAAACTGTTTTTT	CASSSRQGAGKLFF
-	once	TRBV7-9	TRBJ2-1	TGTGCCAGCAGCTCCCCAGGCCCGCCGGAGTTCTTC	CASSSPGPPEFF